The 26 T cell receptor beta chains below were found in one sample sequenced in a study of spatial heterogeneity in lung cancer. Documented time point: sample taken at primary tumor resection. Unsorted tumor, nontumor lung tissue or cryopreserved PBMC supplied the whole RNA. TCRdb itself ran the 5' RACE reads through MiXCR, one entry per CDR3 protein. This table has 60,000 to 90,000 distinct CDR3 sequences, approximately 12% appearing once. The sample was PBMCs, taken at surgery. These receptors all come from a male donor with early-stage non-small cell lung cancer.

The table lists this clonotype with a few counts. The J gene is TRBJ1-5, the V gene TRBV24-1, with TRBD1 matching over 10 bases. There are 14 residues in the CDR3. V lost 4 bases, J lost 4 bases, and 0 bases stayed unmatched. Looked up from germline, CDR1 is KGHDR and CDR2 is SFDVKD. CDR3 amino acids: CATSEGQGNQPQHF. CDR3 bases: TGTGCCACCAGTGAGGGACAGGGGAATCAGCCCCAGCATTTT.

This clonotype was counted at least ten times. The chain has TRBV29-1 and TRBJ2-3; tentatively, D is TRBD2 (6 bases). The germline V gene has CDR1 SQVTM and CDR2 ANQGSEA. V gave up 7 bases and J gave up 3 bases, with 26 bases separating them. This CDR3 region has 17 residues. CDR3 coding DNA: TGCAGCGCCGTAGCGGCCCTCAGCCCCCTCGGAACAGATACGCAGTATTTT. Its protein is CSAVAALSPLGTDTQYF.

This clonotype has just one count. One junction end disagrees with the germline gene, perhaps due to a read error. The rearrangement links TRBV20-1 to TRBJ2-7; weak D call: TRBD2 (6 bases). CDR3 length: 13 residues. Germline CDR1 reads DFQATT; CDR2 reads SNEGSKA (reference sequence). The CDR3 reads CSARGDWAYEQYF. The DNA for the CDR3 is TGCAGTGCCAGAGGGGACTGGGCCTACGAGCAGTACTTC.

The sample holds a few counts of this clonotype. The rearrangement links TRBV29-1 to TRBJ2-7; 9 nucleotides line up with TRBD1. V was clipped by 7 bases and J by 7 bases; unmatched bases: 11. The CDR3 extends over 13 amino acids. CDR1 is SQVTM and CDR2 is ANQGSEA in the germline V gene. The CDR3 DNA follows: TGCAGCGCCAGCGGGACAGGGTCCCTTGAGCAGTACTTC. Translated, it gives CSASGTGSLEQYF.

The chain employs TRBV27 and TRBJ2-7; D might be TRBD1 or TRBD2, each matching 5 bases. Germline values: CDR1 MNHEY, CDR2 SMNVEV (reference sequence). The CDR3 runs to 16 residues. V lost 5 bases and J 5 bases, leaving 22 bases between the germline ends. CDR3 in DNA: TGTGCCAGCAGTGGACACCAGCGGACCTCCGGCCACGAGCAGTACTTC. The encoded protein is CASSGHQRTSGHEQYF.

The chain carries TRBV5-6 and TRBJ1-1, with a tentative D call TRBD1 (5 bases). CDR3 length equals 14 residues. Trimming removed 4 bases from V and 5 bases from J, with 15 bases in between. In germline, CDR1 is SGHDT, CDR2 YYEEEE. For the CDR3, the DNA is TGTGCCAGCAGCCCCGTTGGGGGGGAGACTGAAGCTTTCTTT. This sequence encodes CASSPVGGETEAFF.

In this sample, this clonotype turned up a few times. CDR3 DNA sequence: TGTGCCAGCAGACGGGACAGGGTCTCCAGCACAGATACGCAGTATTTT. As protein: CASRRDRVSSTDTQYF. The chain has TRBV6-5 and TRBJ2-3; 9 bases fit TRBD1. Germline CDR1 is MNHEY and CDR2 is SVGAGI. Losses at the gene ends were 6 bases for V and 0 bases for J; bases not matched to a gene: 7. This CDR3 region has 16 residues.

The chain combines TRBV9 with TRBJ1-1; D remains unclear. The CDR3 contains 15 residues. In germline, CDR1 is SGDLS, CDR2 YYNGEE. The V end lost 0 bases, the J end lost 0 bases, and 9 bases lay between the germline ends. The chain's CDR3 is CASSVGPRLNTEAFF. CDR3 nucleotide sequence: TGTGCCAGCAGCGTAGGTCCCAGGCTGAACACTGAAGCTTTCTTT.

This clonotype was picked up many times. V gene TRBV4-3 combines with J gene TRBJ1-2; 7 bases align to TRBD1. The V gene end was trimmed by 0 bases and the J gene end by 5 bases; junction bases not matched to a gene: 6. Germline CDR1 reads LGHNA; CDR2 reads YSLEER. The CDR3 loop spans 15 amino acids. The CDR3, as DNA: TGCGCCAGCAGCCAAGAAGGGTCGGGACAGTATGGCTACACCTTC. It codes for CASSQEGSGQYGYTF.

This clonotype was observed a few times. The V call is TRBV7-6, the J call TRBJ2-7; D not certain. In germline, CDR1 is SGHVS, CDR2 FNYEAQ. CDR3 length: 16 residues. Trimming took off 5 bases at V and 5 bases at J, with 22 bases between the two ends. DNA for the CDR3: TGTGCCAGCAGCCCTCCTGGCACCTTGGGGTTCGACGAGCAGTACTTC. It codes for CASSPPGTLGFDEQYF.

The chain joins TRBV29-1 to TRBJ2-1, with D unclear. Per germline, CDR1 SQVTM and CDR2 ANQGSEA. The length of the CDR3 is 13 residues. The V end was cut by 7 bases, the J end by 7 bases, with 17 bases between. CDR3 DNA sequence: TGCAGCGCGACGCAATTAATAGGGAATGAGCAGTTCTTC. Encoded protein: CSATQLIGNEQFF.

Many counts were recorded for this clonotype. The V and J genes are TRBV7-3 and TRBJ2-4; D unclear. V was cut by 1 base and J by 8 bases, with 12 bases left in between. The CDR3 consists of 14 residues. Germline CDR1 SGHTA, CDR2 FQGTGA. The CDR3 DNA reads as TGTGCCAGCAGCTTAAGGGGTACCAACGACATTCAGTACTTC. Translated, it gives CASSLRGTNDIQYF.

This clonotype was counted at least ten times. The chain carries TRBV20-1 and TRBJ2-7; 7 positions agree with TRBD2. The CDR3 sequence is 13 residues long. Germline assignment: CDR1 DFQATT and CDR2 SNEGSKA (reference sequence). V was clipped by 4 bases and J by 3 bases; unmatched bases: 6. The CDR3 loop reads CSATSGRHYEQYF. The CDR3 nucleotides read TGCAGTGCTACTAGCGGCAGGCACTACGAGCAGTACTTC.

This clonotype was seen at least ten times. This chain connects TRBV5-1 to TRBJ1-6; 7 bases are shared with TRBD1. CDR3 size: 16 residues. CDR1 is SGHRS, CDR2 YFSETQ, per germline. V trimming: 7 bases; J trimming: 7 bases; junction bases outside the gene matches: 14. The CDR3: CASAVEPRGPNSPLHF. The DNA for the CDR3 is TGCGCCAGCGCTGTAGAACCTAGGGGGCCAAATTCACCCCTCCACTTT.

CDR3 sequence (DNA): TGTGCCAGCAGCCTCGACAGGAATAGCAATCAGCCCCAGCATTTT. Protein: CASSLDRNSNQPQHF. The chain carries TRBV7-8 and TRBJ1-5, with a possible D match to TRBD1 (6 bases). Trimming cost V 5 bases and J 0 bases, with 11 bases left between them. This CDR3 contains 15 residues. Germline CDR1 is SGHVS and CDR2 is FQNEAQ.

The V and J genes are TRBV29-1 and TRBJ1-1; D remains ambiguous. The CDR3 spans 13 residues. Germline lookup yields CDR1 SQVTM and CDR2 ANQGSEA. V lost 2 bases, J lost 5 bases, and 12 bases lay in between. In DNA, the CDR3 is TGCAGCGTTGAACCTCGACCCAGGACTGAAGCTTTCTTT. Translation: CSVEPRPRTEAFF.

This clonotype was recorded many times. The chain uses TRBV6-6 and TRBJ2-3; 7 bases line up with TRBD1. CDR1 and CDR2 from the germline V gene are MNHNY and SVGAGI (reference sequence). V shed 6 bases, J shed 2 bases, and the junction held 2 bases outside the gene matches. This CDR3 has 13 residues. The CDR3 bases are TGTGCCAGCAGAGGGACAGCCACAGATACGCAGTATTTT. Translation gives CASRGTATDTQYF.

This chain's CDR3 is CAISENTPFSTDLQETQYF. The CDR3 region has the DNA TGTGCCATCAGTGAAAATACACCTTTTTCGACGGACCTCCAAGAGACCCAGTACTTC. The chain couples TRBV10-3 to TRBJ2-5; D is ambiguous. Trimming cost V 3 bases and J 1 base, with 24 bases left between them. CDR1 and CDR2 (germline): ENHRY, SYGVKD. The CDR3 has 19 residues.

The rearrangement joins TRBV27 to TRBJ1-2; 10 nucleotides match TRBD1. Germline CDR1 reads MNHEY; CDR2 reads SMNVEV (reference sequence). V was clipped by 4 bases and J by 7 bases; unmatched bases: 9. The CDR3 spans 15 residues. The CDR3 loop is CASSSFTTGGTGYTF. CDR3 nucleotide sequence: TGTGCCAGCAGTTCCTTCACGACAGGGGGCACTGGCTACACCTTC.

This clonotype was observed a handful of times. The chain joins TRBV10-3 to TRBJ1-2, with 7 positions matching TRBD1. J was trimmed by 6 bases and V by 6 bases; bases with no gene match: 7. Germline CDR1 reads ENHRY; CDR2 reads SYGVKD. There are 13 residues in the CDR3. The CDR3 region is CAIRHDRDDGYTF. CDR3 bases: TGTGCCATCAGACATGACAGGGATGATGGCTACACCTTC.

A few counts support this clonotype. This chain links TRBV7-2 with TRBJ2-3; 8 bases are a match to TRBD2. CDR1 SGHTA and CDR2 FQGNSA come from the germline V gene. The V gene end was trimmed by 7 bases and the J gene end by 6 bases; junction bases not matched to a gene: 15. CDR3 size: 16 residues. The chain's CDR3 is CASKASGLPLGDTQYF. CDR3 DNA sequence: TGTGCCAGCAAAGCTAGCGGGTTGCCGTTGGGGGATACGCAGTATTTT.

This clonotype was seen at least ten times. The J gene is TRBJ2-2, the V gene TRBV19; the D gene could be TRBD1 or TRBD2 (5 bases each). There are 13 residues in the CDR3. The V gene's germline CDR1 is LNHDA and CDR2 SQIVND (reference sequence). Trimming left V 11 bases short and J 3 bases short, with 13 bases between. The CDR3 coding sequence is TGTGCCGGACGGGACCTATACACCGGGGAGCTGTTTTTT. It translates to CAGRDLYTGELFF. Full variable domain (rest looked up from reference TRBV19 and TRBJ2-2): DGGITQSPKYLFRKEGQNVTLSCEQNLNHDAMYWYRQDPGQGLRLIYYSQIVNDFQKGDIAEGYSVSREKKESFPLTVTSAQKNPTAFYLCAGRDLYTGELFFGEGSRLTVL.

This rearrangement joins TRBV12-3 or TRBV12-4 to TRBJ2-1; D not certain. V was cut by 6 bases and J by 2 bases, with 14 bases left in between. The CDR3 sequence is 15 residues long. CDR3 loop: CASSASRYPYNEQFF. CDR3 bases: TGTGCCAGCAGCGCCTCTCGTTACCCCTACAATGAGCAGTTCTTC.

In its sample, this clonotype was seen many times. The chain joins TRBV27 to TRBJ2-1, with D hard to call. V was pared by 2 bases and J by 6 bases, with 23 bases between. CDR3 length equals 18 residues. Germline CDR1 reads MNHEY; CDR2 reads SMNVEV (reference sequence). The CDR3 sequence: CASSLKPHQFRVINEQFF. Written as DNA, the CDR3 is TGTGCCAGCAGTTTAAAACCCCACCAGTTCCGAGTCATCAATGAGCAGTTCTTC.

This clonotype was picked up many times. The chain has TRBV3-1 and TRBJ1-6, with TRBD1 identical over 8 bases. The V gene end was trimmed by 3 bases and the J gene end by 5 bases; junction bases not matched to a gene: 0. Germline-derived CDR1 and CDR2 are LGHDT and YNNKEL (reference sequence). This CDR3 comprises 14 residues. The CDR3 loop reads CASSQTGDNSPLHF. CDR3 nucleotides: TGTGCCAGCAGCCAGACAGGGGATAATTCACCCCTCCACTTT.

A few counts support this clonotype. The V gene is TRBV29-1, the J gene TRBJ2-7, with 9 bases that match TRBD1. Losses at the gene ends were 7 bases for V and 5 bases for J; bases not matched to a gene: 12. The CDR3 is 14 residues long. Germline-derived CDR1 and CDR2 are SQVTM and ANQGSEA. CDR3 DNA: TGCAGCGCCCGGGGACAGGGCAGTTTTAACGAGCAGTACTTC. Translation: CSARGQGSFNEQYF.